These 25 T cell receptor beta chains share one sample of origin, sequenced in a study of identical twins. TCRdb re-derived calls from the 5' RACE reads in MiXCR, one entry per CDR3 protein. Of some 630,000 distinct CDR3 sequences listed, under 8.5% are singletons. These data also formed part of another study, on yellow fever vaccine responses in identical twins.

Sequenced: PBMCs. The source of these receptors is a woman between 18 and 30 years old in good health.

This clonotype has at least ten counts. V gene TRBV25-1 combines with J gene TRBJ1-6; the D gene is possibly TRBD1 (6 bases). The CDR3 is 13 residues long. From germline, CDR1 is MGHDK and CDR2 SYGVNS. The CDR3 region has the DNA TGTGCAAAACACAGGGATGTAAGTTCACCCCTCCACTTT. Translated, it gives CAKHRDVSSPLHF.

This sequence joins TRBV7-2 and TRBJ2-5, with TRBD2 as a possible D gene (5 bases). Germline V gene data show CDR1 as SGHTA and CDR2 as FQGNSA. This CDR3 is 15 amino acids long. Deletions cut 1 base from V and 2 bases from J, with 11 bases between. CDR3 sequence reads: CASSLVGNLQETQYF. The CDR3 bases are TGTGCCAGCAGCTTAGTCGGGAACTTACAAGAGACCCAGTACTTC.

Many counts were recorded for this clonotype. The rearrangement joins TRBV29-1 to TRBJ2-7, with 7 bases fitting TRBD2. The trim removed 7 bases at V and 5 bases at J, leaving 17 bases unmatched. The CDR3 has 15 residues. CDR1 and CDR2 from the germline V gene are SQVTM and ANQGSEA. The CDR3 DNA is TGCAGCGCCCGGGGGGTGGCAGGTGCGGTCGACGAGCAGTACTTC. Translated: CSARGVAGAVDEQYF.

This clonotype was seen many times. The DNA for the CDR3 is TGTGCCAGCAGTACCCCCGGGTCCAAAGAGACCCAGTACTTC. Amino acid sequence: CASSTPGSKETQYF. The chain carries TRBV25-1 and TRBJ2-5; D uncertain. This CDR3 is 14 amino acids long. Germline values: CDR1 MGHDK, CDR2 SYGVNS. V gave up 5 bases and J gave up 3 bases, with 13 bases separating them.

This clonotype came up a few times. The genes are TRBV7-9 and TRBJ2-5; no definite D call. The CDR3 consists of 14 residues. Germline-derived CDR1 and CDR2 are SEHNR and FQNEAQ (reference sequence). Trimming shortened V by 6 bases and J by 2 bases, and 13 bases separated the two germline ends. The DNA of the CDR3 is TGTGCCAGCAGGGAGCGAGCACGACAAGAGACCCAGTACTTC. As protein: CASRERARQETQYF.

This clonotype has just a few counts. The chain joins TRBV7-9 to TRBJ1-1, with 7 bases that match TRBD1. V lost 0 bases to trimming and J lost 8 bases; unmatched junction nucleotides: 0. The CDR3 has 12 amino acids. Germline lookup yields CDR1 SEHNR and CDR2 FQNEAQ (reference sequence). The CDR3 coding sequence is TGTGCCAGCAGCTTAGCGGGACAGGAAGCTTTCTTT. The encoded protein is CASSLAGQEAFF.

This clonotype was seen more than once but under ten times. This sequence joins TRBV20-1 and TRBJ2-7, with a possible D match to TRBD1 (5 bases). In germline, CDR1 is DFQATT, CDR2 SNEGSKA (reference sequence). V was pared by 6 bases and J by 5 bases, with 23 bases between. The CDR3 is made up of 15 amino acids. The CDR3 bases are TGCAGTGCGGTCAGAAGTGGGCAGGGTATTAACGAGCAGTACTTC. It codes for CSAVRSGQGINEQYF.

V gene TRBV4-2 combines with J gene TRBJ2-7, with TRBD2 matching over 9 bases. The CDR3 is made up of 14 amino acids. Germline CDR1 LGHNA, CDR2 YNFKEQ. The V gene end was trimmed by 4 bases and the J gene end by 4 bases; junction bases not matched to a gene: 5. CDR3 loop: CASSLSGSAYEQYF. The CDR3 nucleotides read TGTGCCAGCAGCCTTAGCGGGAGTGCGTACGAGCAGTACTTC.

Turning to this clonotype: A read error may be the cause here, since a much bigger clone is one base away. V is TRBV3-1 and J is TRBJ2-1, with D unresolved. V shed 0 bases and J shed 4 bases, with 1 base lying between them. The CDR3 is 12 amino acids. In germline, CDR1 is LGHDT, CDR2 YNNKEL (reference sequence). The CDR3 loop is CASSQEYNEQFF. In nucleotides, the CDR3 is TGTGCCAGCAGCCAAGAATACAATGAGCAGTTCTTC.

The chain has TRBV6-1 and TRBJ1-2, with TRBD1 identical over 9 bases. Germline V gene lookup returns CDR1 MNHNS and CDR2 SASEGT. This CDR3 region has 14 residues. V gave up 6 bases and J gave up 2 bases; unmatched junction bases: 4. In DNA, the CDR3 is TGTGCCAGCAGGAACAGGGGGCAGAACTATGGCTACACCTTC. Translating it yields CASRNRGQNYGYTF.

This clonotype was detected ten times or more. This chain connects TRBV20-1 to TRBJ1-1; TRBD1 matches 8 bases. With 3 bases clipped from V and 5 bases from J, the junction kept 5 bases outside the gene matches. The CDR3 extends over 13 amino acids. The germline V gene encodes CDR1 DFQATT and CDR2 SNEGSKA (reference sequence). The CDR3 protein is CSASGQGDTEAFF. The CDR3 coding sequence is TGCAGTGCTAGCGGACAGGGTGATACTGAAGCTTTCTTT.

The V and J genes are TRBV6-1 and TRBJ2-7; the match to TRBD2 covers 13 bases. This CDR3 contains 14 residues. J lost 4 bases, V lost 6 bases, and 3 bases had no gene match. Per the germline V gene, CDR1 is MNHNS and CDR2 is SASEGT. The CDR3 spells CASRRTSGGYEQYV. The CDR3 region has the DNA TGTGCCAGCAGGCGGACTAGCGGGGGTTACGAGCAGTACGTC.

With regard to this clonotype: A junction end diverges from the germline sequence, so it may reflect a read error. The chain carries TRBV20-1 and TRBJ2-3; D is perhaps TRBD1 (6 bases). From germline, CDR1 is DFQATT and CDR2 SNEGSKA (reference sequence). The CDR3 runs to 13 residues. CDR3 protein: CSARLGTTDTLYF. In nucleotides, the CDR3 is TGCAGTGCTAGGCTGGGGACAACAGATACGCTGTATTTT.

The J gene is TRBJ2-3, the V gene TRBV20-1; D is tentatively TRBD1 or TRBD2 (6 bases each). This CDR3 contains 14 residues. With 4 bases removed from V and 1 base from J, the gap between germline ends came to 12 bases. From germline, CDR1 is DFQATT and CDR2 SNEGSKA (reference sequence). The CDR3 DNA reads as TGCAGTGCTACCCGGAGGGGGGGCACAGATACGCAGTATTTT. This sequence encodes CSATRRGGTDTQYF.

The CDR3: CASRPASGAQETQYF. The CDR3 bases are TGTGCCAGCAGACCAGCTAGCGGGGCGCAAGAGACCCAGTACTTC. This chain uses TRBV12-3 or TRBV12-4 with TRBJ2-5; 9 bases align to TRBD2. This CDR3 is 15 amino acids long. The ends lost 6 bases at V and 2 bases at J; junction bases unmatched: 7.

The gene calls are TRBV28 and TRBJ1-1, with 10 bases lining up with TRBD1. Germline V CDR1 and CDR2: MDHEN, SYDVKM. The CDR3 totals 19 residues. The J segment lost 5 bases and the V segment lost 2 bases, leaving 17 bases of the junction unmatched. CDR3 protein: CASSLEAGTGEWGGTEAFF. For the CDR3, the DNA is TGTGCCAGCAGTTTAGAAGCCGGGACAGGGGAGTGGGGTGGAACTGAAGCTTTCTTT.

This clonotype was seen at least ten times. V usage is TRBV7-9 and J usage is TRBJ2-3; D is unresolved. V lost 8 bases, J lost 0 bases, and 3 bases lay in between. Germline CDR1 is SEHNR and CDR2 is FQNEAQ (reference sequence). The CDR3 has 11 residues. The CDR3 DNA is TGTGCCAGCGCTAGCACAGATACGCAGTATTTT. Amino acids: CASASTDTQYF.

This clonotype was counted many times. The chain combines TRBV9 with TRBJ2-3, with 7 bases identical to TRBD2. The CDR3 runs to 17 residues. Germline CDR1 and CDR2: SGDLS and YYNGEE. V was pared by 2 bases and J by 0 bases, with 9 bases of the junction left unmatched. The CDR3 reads CASSVTPLSGSTDTQYF. The CDR3 region has the DNA TGTGCCAGCAGCGTTACCCCCCTTAGCGGGAGCACAGATACGCAGTATTTT.

The rearrangement links TRBV5-1 to TRBJ1-5; 10 nucleotides agree with TRBD1. The CDR3 sequence is 18 residues long. V shed 5 bases and J 0 bases; nucleotides not matched to a gene: 11. CDR1 is SGHRS and CDR2 is YFSETQ in the germline V gene. The CDR3 loop reads CASSYPGQGSGSNQPQHF. CDR3 nucleotides: TGCGCCAGCAGTTATCCGGGACAGGGGTCGGGTAGCAATCAGCCCCAGCATTTT.

The genes are TRBV24-1 and TRBJ2-5; possibly TRBD1 for D (5 bases). V dropped 1 base and J dropped 4 bases, with 12 bases sitting between them. Looked up from germline, CDR1 is KGHDR and CDR2 is SFDVKD. This CDR3 region has 15 residues. Here the CDR3 reads CATSDLRQRGETQYF. CDR3 sequence (DNA): TGTGCCACCAGTGATTTACGACAGAGAGGAGAGACCCAGTACTTC.

This clonotype has a count of ten or more. The rearrangement links TRBV4-1 to TRBJ2-1; perhaps TRBD1 as D (6 bases). This CDR3 has 15 residues. Trimming took 2 bases from V and 5 from J, leaving 13 bases between them. Germline CDR1 reads MGHRA; CDR2 reads YSYEKL. The CDR3 sequence: CASSQSRQVNNEQFF. CDR3 in DNA: TGCGCCAGCAGCCAATCTAGACAGGTCAACAATGAGCAGTTCTTC.

The chain recombines TRBV5-5 with TRBJ2-2; D is tentatively TRBD1 or TRBD2 (5 bases each). CDR3 length: 15 amino acids. Germline values: CDR1 SGHKS, CDR2 YYEKEE (reference sequence). The V end lost 4 bases, the J end lost 0 bases, and 10 bases lay between the germline ends. Here the CDR3 reads CASSPGPPNTGELFF. The CDR3 nucleotides are TGTGCCAGCAGCCCGGGGCCACCGAACACCGGGGAGCTGTTTTTT.

This clonotype has a count of ten or more. This chain joins TRBV7-2 and TRBJ2-5, with 11 bases aligning to TRBD2. The V and J ends lost 5 bases and 4 bases, in that order; junction bases with no gene match: 6. Germline values: CDR1 SGHTA, CDR2 FQGNSA. CDR3 size: 15 residues. CDR3 amino acids: CASSIRLAGRETQYF. CDR3 DNA: TGTGCCAGCAGCATCAGACTAGCGGGGCGAGAGACCCAGTACTTC.

The V call is TRBV12-3 or TRBV12-4, the J call TRBJ2-3; D might be TRBD1 or TRBD2, each matching 5 bases. V was cut by 5 bases and J by 2 bases, with 11 bases left in between. This CDR3 region has 14 residues. The CDR3 region is CASSHGALTDTQYF. In DNA form, the CDR3 reads TGTGCCAGCAGTCACGGGGCCCTCACAGATACGCAGTATTTT.

This clonotype has ten or more counts. V gene TRBV20-1 combines with J gene TRBJ1-1; a possible D gene is TRBD1 (6 bases). Trimming left V 3 bases short and J 2 bases short, with 13 bases between. Per the germline V gene, CDR1 is DFQATT and CDR2 is SNEGSKA (reference sequence). The CDR3 loop spans 14 amino acids. CDR3 sequence: CSARWTVSNTEAFF. The CDR3 DNA sequence: TGCAGTGCTAGGTGGACAGTCTCTAACACTGAAGCTTTCTTT.